The clone carrying this TCR beta chain was recorded only once. Its antigen remains unknown. Control patients had untreated stable or active relapsing-remitting multiple sclerosis by revised McDonald criteria. This sample is part of a study of CD8 T cells in Susac syndrome. Study-level points and caveats: It was acknowledged in the study that its TCR sequencing and HLA analysis involved a relatively small number of individuals.

V gave up 1 base and J gave up 4 bases, with 8 bases separating them. This CDR3 has 14 residues. RNA was extracted with the RNeasy kit, and a quantity of about 0.5 to 1 ug was reverse transcribed using random hexamers. Amplification of TCR beta CDR3 used immunoSEQ multiplex PCR across 54 Vbeta and 13 Jbeta. TCRdb fed the immunoSEQ multiplex PCR reads into MiXCR, producing one record per CDR3 protein. Here the sample spans approximately 180,000 distinct CDR3 sequences, about 94% being singletons. The chain employs TRBV12-3 or TRBV12-4 and TRBJ2-1; no definite D call. The receptor was isolated from a human donor with multiple sclerosis. The sample was CD4+ T cells from PBMCs. As DNA, the CDR3 is TGTGCCAGCAGTTTAGGCAGGCCGTACAATGAGCAGTTCTTC. As protein: CASSLGRPYNEQFF.